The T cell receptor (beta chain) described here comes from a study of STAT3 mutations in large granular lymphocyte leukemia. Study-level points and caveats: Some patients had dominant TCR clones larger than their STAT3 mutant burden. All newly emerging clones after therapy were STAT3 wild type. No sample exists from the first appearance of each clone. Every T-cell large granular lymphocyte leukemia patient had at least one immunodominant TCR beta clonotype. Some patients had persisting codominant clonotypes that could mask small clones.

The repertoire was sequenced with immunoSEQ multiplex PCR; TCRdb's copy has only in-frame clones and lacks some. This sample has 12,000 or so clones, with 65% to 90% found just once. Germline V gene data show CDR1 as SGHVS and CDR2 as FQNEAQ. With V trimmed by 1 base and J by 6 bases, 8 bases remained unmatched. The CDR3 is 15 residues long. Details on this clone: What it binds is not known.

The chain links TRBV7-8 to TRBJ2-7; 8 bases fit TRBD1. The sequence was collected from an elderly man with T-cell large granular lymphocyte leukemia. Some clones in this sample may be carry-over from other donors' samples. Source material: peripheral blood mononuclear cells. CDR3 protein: CASSLDLGTGGEQYF. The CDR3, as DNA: TGTGCCAGCAGCTTAGATCTTGGAACAGGGGGCGAGCAGTACTTC. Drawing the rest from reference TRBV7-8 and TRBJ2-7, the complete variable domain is GAGVSQSPRYKVAKRGQDVALRCDPISGHVSLFWYQQALGQGPEFLTYFQNEAQLDKSGLPSDRFFAERPEGSVSTLKIQRTQQEDSAVYLCASSLDLGTGGEQYFGPGTRLTVT.